A selection of T cell receptor beta chains follows, all from one sample in a study of T-cell memory formation after mild COVID-19. TCRdb recomputed calls from the 5' RACE reads with MiXCR, one row per CDR3 protein. This table holds fewer than 700,000 distinct CDR3 sequences, about 20% found once. Sequenced: PBMCs or a T cell subset sorted from them (not recorded which). The receptors were sampled from an adult woman who had mild COVID-19 (a few samples of this study predate the infection). Cell type and time point are not known. Both conserved end residues are part of each CDR3. D genes are given only for firm matches. Only part of the rows carry a size: once, few, many, or a class if the clone is expanded.

TRBV20-1,TRBJ1-5,.,few,TGCAGTGTGCAGACTCTTCGCACCAATCAGCCCCAGCATTTT,CSVQTLRTNQPQHF
TRBV7-3,TRBJ2-1,.,few,TGTGCCAGCAGCGGGGGCGCCCACAATGAGCAGTTCTTC,CASSGGAHNEQFF
TRBV7-2,TRBJ2-5,.,few,TGTGCCAGCGTGTTGAGGTTTCAAGAGACCCAGTACTTC,CASVLRFQETQYF
TRBV6-2/TRBV6-3,TRBJ1-1,.,once,TGTGCCAGCAGTTATTTTGTGGGGAGCACTGAAGCTTTCTTT,CASSYFVGSTEAFF
TRBV29-1,TRBJ2-7,TRBD1,few,TGCAGCGTTGAATTGGACAGGACCTACGAGCAGTACTTC,CSVELDRTYEQYF
TRBV7-2,TRBJ2-2,.,few,TGTGCCAGCAGGCCCGACTACGCGAACACCGGGGAGCTGTTTTTT,CASRPDYANTGELFF
TRBV2,TRBJ2-3,.,.,TGTGCCAGCGGCCGGGACTCCAGCACAGATACGCAGTATTTT,CASGRDSSTDTQYF
TRBV30,TRBJ1-2,.,few,TGTGCCTGGAGTGTACTAGAGTACTATGGCTACACCTTC,CAWSVLEYYGYTF
TRBV20-1,TRBJ1-2,.,few,TGCAGTGCTACGGGGGACTATGGCTACACCTTC,CSATGDYGYTF
TRBV12-3/TRBV12-4,TRBJ1-2,TRBD1,.,TGTGCCAGCAGGCTGGACAGGGCCTATGGCTACACCTTC,CASRLDRAYGYTF
TRBV3-1,TRBJ1-1,.,once,TGTGCCAGCAGCCGAGGAGATGCAGATTTCTTT,CASSRGDADFF
TRBV4-3,TRBJ2-1,.,.,TGCGCCAGCAGCATTCTGGCGGATTCCTACAATGAGCAGTTCTTC,CASSILADSYNEQFF
TRBV6-5,TRBJ2-1,TRBD2,few,TGTGCCAGCTCCCTCGAGGCGGGGGGCGCGGTCAATGAGCAGTTCTTC,CASSLEAGGAVNEQFF
TRBV6-6,TRBJ2-7,.,few,TGTGCCAGCGGTGTCCGGGGGAGGTCCCACGAGCAGTACTTC,CASGVRGRSHEQYF
TRBV9,TRBJ2-7,TRBD1,few,TGTGCCAGCAGCGTAGGGGGACAGGGGAGGGCCTACGAGCAGTACTTC,CASSVGGQGRAYEQYF
TRBV11-3,TRBJ2-1,TRBD2,.,TGTGCCAGCAGCTTTCCGGGACTACCTACCTACAATGAGCAGTTCTTC,CASSFPGLPTYNEQFF
TRBV11-3,TRBJ2-3,TRBD2,few,TGTGCCAGCAGCCGAGGACTAGCGGGAGATACGCAGTATTTT,CASSRGLAGDTQYF
TRBV4-3,TRBJ2-7,TRBD2,few,TGCGCCAGCAGCCCCGCACTAGCGGGAGAAGGGTACGAGCAGTACTTC,CASSPALAGEGYEQYF
TRBV27,TRBJ1-1,.,many,TGTGCCAGCAGTTATGTAGCGGGGCGGATCGGGGACACTGAAGCTTTCTTT,CASSYVAGRIGDTEAFF
TRBV7-3,TRBJ1-2,.,.,TGTGCCAGCAGCCCGAACCCCGGGCAGCGGGGCTACACCTTC,CASSPNPGQRGYTF
TRBV29-1,TRBJ1-1,.,.,TGCAGCGTGCTGGACAGTGAAGCTTTCTTT,CSVLDSEAFF
TRBV12-3/TRBV12-4,TRBJ2-5,.,.,TGTGCCAGCAGTTTAAATTCAGGCCCCACCCAGTACTTC,CASSLNSGPTQYF
TRBV7-2,TRBJ2-7,TRBD2,few,TGTGCCAGCAGGCCGGGGACTAGTAGCTACGAGCAGTACTTC,CASRPGTSSYEQYF
TRBV7-9,TRBJ1-2,.,few,TGTGCCAGCAGCTTGTCCAGGTCCGGTGGCTACACCTTC,CASSLSRSGGYTF
TRBV4-2,TRBJ2-7,TRBD2,few,TGTGCCAGCAGCCATGGAGCGGGAGGTATCTCCTACGAGCAGTACTTC,CASSHGAGGISYEQYF
TRBV4-1,TRBJ1-2,TRBD1,.,TGCGCCAGCAGCCCGACAGGGGGCAGGAGCTATGGCTACACCTTC,CASSPTGGRSYGYTF
TRBV29-1,TRBJ1-6,.,.,TGCAGCGTCCAGGAGGGCGCCTATAATTCACCCCTCCACTTT,CSVQEGAYNSPLHF
TRBV29-1,TRBJ2-7,.,few,TGCAGCTGTGCCGGCAGCACCTACGAGCAGTACTTC,CSCAGSTYEQYF
TRBV20-1,TRBJ1-2,.,few,TGCAGTGCTAGAGTGGAAGAGCGAGCTAACTATGGCTACACCTTC,CSARVEERANYGYTF
TRBV4-3,TRBJ2-3,.,few,TGCGCCAGCAGCCAAGAGATCCATAGTACGGATACGCAGTATTTT,CASSQEIHSTDTQYF
TRBV6-6,TRBJ2-2,TRBD1,.,TGTGCCAGCAGCGGACAGGGACTCACCGGGGAGCTGTTTTTT,CASSGQGLTGELFF
TRBV10-3,TRBJ2-7,TRBD1,.,TGTGCCATCAGTGGGACAGGCAACTACGAGCAGTACTTC,CAISGTGNYEQYF
TRBV15,TRBJ2-2,TRBD2,.,TGTGCCGCTAGCGGGACTTTCAACACCGGGGAGCTGTTTTTT,CAASGTFNTGELFF
TRBV3-1,TRBJ1-3,.,.,TGTGCCAGCAGCGACAGTATTTCTGGAAACACCATATATTTT,CASSDSISGNTIYF
TRBV7-2,TRBJ2-1,TRBD2,.,TGTGCCAGCAGCTTGGGACTAGCGGGAGCCGCTGAGCAGTTCTTC,CASSLGLAGAAEQFF
TRBV11-2,TRBJ2-1,TRBD2,.,TGTGCCAGCAGCTCTCCGTGGGGACTAGCGGGAGGTTTCTCCTACAATGAGCAGTTCTTC,CASSSPWGLAGGFSYNEQFF
TRBV4-1,TRBJ2-1,TRBD2,few,TGCGCCAGCAGCCAAGTATCCCAACTAGCGGGGCTCAATGAGCAGTTCTTC,CASSQVSQLAGLNEQFF
TRBV12-3/TRBV12-4,TRBJ1-3,.,few,TGTGCCAGCAGGAGCGGGCAGGCTTCTGGAAACACCATATATTTT,CASRSGQASGNTIYF
TRBV14,TRBJ1-4,.,.,TGTGCCAGCAGCCATAATCCCGGCAGAAATGAAAAACTGTTTTTT,CASSHNPGRNEKLFF
TRBV7-9,TRBJ2-7,TRBD1,few,TGTGCCAGCAGCCCCCTGACAGGGATTAGGGTTTACGAGCAGTACTTC,CASSPLTGIRVYEQYF
TRBV10-3,TRBJ2-2,.,.,TGTGCCATCAGCTCAGGGTCGAGAGGGACCGGGGAGCTGTTTTTT,CAISSGSRGTGELFF
TRBV4-1,TRBJ1-1,TRBD1,.,TGCGCCAGCAGCCAAGTTCAGGGGGGAAACACTGAAGCTTTCTTT,CASSQVQGGNTEAFF
TRBV18,TRBJ2-7,TRBD2,.,TGTGCCAGCTCACCCACGGAGCGGGGGAGCGCCTACGAGCAGTACTTC,CASSPTERGSAYEQYF
TRBV7-9,TRBJ2-7,.,few,TGTGCCAGCAGCTTAATCGGGCAGGGTAAAGGCGAGCAGTACTTC,CASSLIGQGKGEQYF
TRBV10-3,TRBJ2-3,TRBD2,few,TGTGCCATCAGTGAAACTAGCGGGAGATTGGATACGCAGTATTTT,CAISETSGRLDTQYF
TRBV20-1,TRBJ2-1,TRBD2,once,TGCAGTGCTAGAGATCAGGCTAGCGGGAGGAATATCGACAATGAGCAGTTCTTC,CSARDQASGRNIDNEQFF
TRBV6-1,TRBJ2-5,.,.,TGTGCCAGCAGTGAAGGAAGGGTCCCAGAGACCCAGTACTTC,CASSEGRVPETQYF
TRBV20-1,TRBJ2-7,.,.,TGCAGTGCTAGAGACTGGGGCGGCACGAGCTCCTACGAGCAGTACTTC,CSARDWGGTSSYEQYF
TRBV6-5,TRBJ2-7,TRBD2,.,TGTGCCAGCAGTTACTCGGGACTAGCGGGAGGAGCCTACGAGCAGTACTTC,CASSYSGLAGGAYEQYF
TRBV29-1,TRBJ1-1,TRBD1,few,TGCAGCGTTGATTGGGACAGCAACACTGAAGCTTTCTTT,CSVDWDSNTEAFF
TRBV12-3/TRBV12-4,TRBJ1-2,.,.,TGTGCCAGCAGTTCCCTATCTCCAGCCCGCTATGGCTACACCTTC,CASSSLSPARYGYTF
TRBV6-4,TRBJ2-1,TRBD2,few,TGTGCCAGCACCGACGGGGCTAGCGGGGGCCGATACAATGAGCAGTTCTTC,CASTDGASGGRYNEQFF